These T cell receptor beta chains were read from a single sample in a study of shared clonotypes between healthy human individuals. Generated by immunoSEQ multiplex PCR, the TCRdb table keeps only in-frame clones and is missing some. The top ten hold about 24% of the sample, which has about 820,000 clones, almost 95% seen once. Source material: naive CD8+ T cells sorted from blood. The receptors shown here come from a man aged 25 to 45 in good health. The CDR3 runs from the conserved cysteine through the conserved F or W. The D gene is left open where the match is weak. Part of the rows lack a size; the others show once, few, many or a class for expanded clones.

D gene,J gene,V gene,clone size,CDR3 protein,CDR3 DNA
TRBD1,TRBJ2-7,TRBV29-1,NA,CSVERWDSKPTYEQYF,TGCAGCGTTGAGCGCTGGGACAGCAAACCAACCTACGAGCAGTACTTC
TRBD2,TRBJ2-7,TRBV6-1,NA,CASSEQGLAVSYEQYF,TGTGCCAGCAGTGAACAGGGACTAGCGGTGTCCTACGAGCAGTACTTC
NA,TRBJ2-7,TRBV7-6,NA,CASSLGPIPDEQYF,TGTGCCAGCAGCTTAGGACCGATTCCTGACGAGCAGTACTTC
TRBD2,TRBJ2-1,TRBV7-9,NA,CASSLLAGVVNEQFF,TGTGCCAGCAGCCTACTAGCGGGAGTTGTCAATGAGCAGTTCTTC
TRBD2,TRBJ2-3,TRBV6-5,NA,CASSPGLVLGDTQYF,TGTGCCAGCAGCCCCGGACTAGTTTTGGGGGATACGCAGTATTTT
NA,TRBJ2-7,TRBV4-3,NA,CASSQDLTAVEQYF,TGCGCCAGCAGCCAAGATTTAACGGCCGTCGAGCAGTACTTC
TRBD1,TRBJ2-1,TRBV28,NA,CASSIGTGAYNEQFF,TGTGCCAGCAGTATCGGGACAGGGGCCTACAATGAGCAGTTCTTC
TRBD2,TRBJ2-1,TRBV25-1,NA,CASSEYAGDQNEQFF,TGTGCCAGCAGTGAATATGCGGGAGATCAGAATGAGCAGTTCTTC
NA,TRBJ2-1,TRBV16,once,CASSKNNEQFF,TGTGCCAGCAGCAAAAACAATGAGCAGTTCTTC
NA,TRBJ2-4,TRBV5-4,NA,CASSLEGWENIQYF,TGTGCCAGCAGCTTAGAGGGTTGGGAAAACATTCAGTACTTC
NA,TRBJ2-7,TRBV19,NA,CASSSEDGSSYEQYF,TGTGCCAGTAGTTCGGAGGACGGGAGCTCCTACGAGCAGTACTTC
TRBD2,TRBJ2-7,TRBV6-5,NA,CASSYTRAGVHEQYF,TGTGCCAGCAGTTACACCCGAGCGGGAGTCCACGAGCAGTACTTC
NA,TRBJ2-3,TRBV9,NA,CASSVEGGSSSDTQYF,TGTGCCAGCAGCGTAGAGGGGGGGTCAAGTTCAGATACGCAGTATTTT
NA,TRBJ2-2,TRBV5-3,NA,CARGNLGDTGELFF,TGTGCCAGAGGAAACTTAGGGGACACCGGGGAGCTGTTTTTT
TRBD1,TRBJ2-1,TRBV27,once,CASSSLRPGTGVEQFF,TGTGCCAGCAGTTCCCTCCGTCCCGGGACAGGGGTCGAGCAGTTCTTC
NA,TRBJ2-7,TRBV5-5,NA,CASSLEQGVSYEQYF,TGTGCCAGCAGCTTGGAGCAGGGTGTCTCCTACGAGCAGTACTTC
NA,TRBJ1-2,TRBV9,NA,CASTRTVGGYTF,TGTGCCAGCACCCGGACGGTCGGAGGCTACACCTTC